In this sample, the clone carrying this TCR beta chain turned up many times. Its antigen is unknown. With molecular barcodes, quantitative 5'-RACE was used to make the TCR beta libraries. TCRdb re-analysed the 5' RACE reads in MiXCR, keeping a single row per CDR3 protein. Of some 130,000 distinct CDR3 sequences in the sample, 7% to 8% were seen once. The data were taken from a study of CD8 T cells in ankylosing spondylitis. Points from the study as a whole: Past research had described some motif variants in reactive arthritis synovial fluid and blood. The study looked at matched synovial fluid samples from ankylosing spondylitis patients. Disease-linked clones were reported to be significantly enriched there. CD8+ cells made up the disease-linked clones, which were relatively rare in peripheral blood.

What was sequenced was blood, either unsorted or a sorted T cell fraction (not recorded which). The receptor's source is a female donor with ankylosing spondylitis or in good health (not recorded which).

Written as DNA, the CDR3 is TGTGCCAGCCTCGCTGGAAACACCATATATTTT. Translated, it gives CASLAGNTIYF. The rearrangement links TRBV2 to TRBJ1-3; D not resolved. CDR1 is SNHLY and CDR2 is FYNNEI in the germline V gene. This CDR3 contains 11 residues. V lost 8 bases and J 2 bases, leaving 4 bases between the germline ends.